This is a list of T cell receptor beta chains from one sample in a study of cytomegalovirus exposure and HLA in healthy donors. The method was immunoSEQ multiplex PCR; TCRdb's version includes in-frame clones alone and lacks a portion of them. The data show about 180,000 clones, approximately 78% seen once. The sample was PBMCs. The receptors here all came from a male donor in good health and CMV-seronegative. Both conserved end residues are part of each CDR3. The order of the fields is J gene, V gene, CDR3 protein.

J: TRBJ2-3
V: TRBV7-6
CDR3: CASSAEGAVHPDTQYF

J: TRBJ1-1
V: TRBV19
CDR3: CASTINRRASTEAFF

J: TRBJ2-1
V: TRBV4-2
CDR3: CASSQETAIPNNEQFF

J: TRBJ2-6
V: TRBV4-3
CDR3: CASSQDRGAGNSGANVLTF

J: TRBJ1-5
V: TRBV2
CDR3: CASSNDRGLGQPQHF

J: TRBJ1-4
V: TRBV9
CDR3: CASSASSGVTNEKLFF

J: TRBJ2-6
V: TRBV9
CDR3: CASSVVVAGPGANVLTF

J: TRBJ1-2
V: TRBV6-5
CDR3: CASSLRGIYGYTF

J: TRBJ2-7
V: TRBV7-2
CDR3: CASSRSYEQYF

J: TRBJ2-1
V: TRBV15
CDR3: CATSWGQGDYNEQFF

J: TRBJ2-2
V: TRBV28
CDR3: CASSFLVSSGRVGTGELFF

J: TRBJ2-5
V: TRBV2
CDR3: CASSPTFLETQYF

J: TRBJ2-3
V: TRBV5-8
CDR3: CASSQISGGFTDTQYF

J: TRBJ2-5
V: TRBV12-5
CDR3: CASGSDRGETQYF

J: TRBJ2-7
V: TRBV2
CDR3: CASSPGLAATYEQYF

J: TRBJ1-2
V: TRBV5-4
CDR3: CASSLQRRRGYTF

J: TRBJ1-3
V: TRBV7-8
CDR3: CASSLVGRGSGNTIYF

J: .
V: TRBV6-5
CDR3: CASRQGSANEQYF

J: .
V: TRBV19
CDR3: CASSTLAGPEQYF

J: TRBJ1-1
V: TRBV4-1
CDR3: CASSQDDRNTEAFF

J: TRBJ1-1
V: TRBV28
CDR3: CASSQPLTRDRLLNTEAFF

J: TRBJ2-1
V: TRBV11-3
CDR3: CASSVNRYNEQFF

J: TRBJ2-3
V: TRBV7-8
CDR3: CASSPLAGVRTDTQYF

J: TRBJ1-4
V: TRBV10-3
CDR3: CAISDRVNEKLFF

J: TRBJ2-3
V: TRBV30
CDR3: CAQGERGDTQYF

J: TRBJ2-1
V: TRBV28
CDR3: CASSLTVSSYNEQFF

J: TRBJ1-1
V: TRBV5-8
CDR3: CASSLGGGLSF

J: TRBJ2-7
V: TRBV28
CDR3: CASSPTGTATYEQYF

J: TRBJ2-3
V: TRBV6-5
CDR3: CASRLSDTQYF

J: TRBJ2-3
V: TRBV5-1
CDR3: CASSTSGSSGSGSDTQYF

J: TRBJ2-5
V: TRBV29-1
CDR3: CSVEIAQGLRETQYF

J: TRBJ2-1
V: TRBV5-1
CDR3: CASSFGEAENEQFF

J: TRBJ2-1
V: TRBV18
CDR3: CASVTDLAGEEEQFF

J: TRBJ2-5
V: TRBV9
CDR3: CASSIGLAETQYF

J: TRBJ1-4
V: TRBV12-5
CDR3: CAIRGKLNEKLFF

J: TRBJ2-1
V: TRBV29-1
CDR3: CSVDGTSESNEQFF

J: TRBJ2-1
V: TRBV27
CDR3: CASSLIGGGGTAYNEQFF

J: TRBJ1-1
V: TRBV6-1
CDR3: CASAWGTLNTEAFF

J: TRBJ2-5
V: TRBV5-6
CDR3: CASSLGRTGSSQETQYF

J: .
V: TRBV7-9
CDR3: CASSRSRDRGNYEQYF

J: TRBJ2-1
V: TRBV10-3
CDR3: CATQVQGAGSNEQFF

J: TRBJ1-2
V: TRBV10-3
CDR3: CAISEAGLYGYTF

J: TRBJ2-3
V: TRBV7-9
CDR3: CASSITGQLTGDTQYF

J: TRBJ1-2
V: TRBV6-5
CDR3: CASSYYGSHSGYTF

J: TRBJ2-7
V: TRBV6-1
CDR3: CASSEAGQIYEQYF

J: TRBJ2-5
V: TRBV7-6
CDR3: CASSLNPTSGGALETQYF

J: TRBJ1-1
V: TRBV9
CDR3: CASSPRGGGDANRMNTEAFF

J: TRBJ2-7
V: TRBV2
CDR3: CASRGGYSGVSYEQYF

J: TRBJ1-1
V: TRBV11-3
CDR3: CASSLDRGRAFF

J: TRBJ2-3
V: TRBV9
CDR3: CASSVAAASGGPSTDTQYF

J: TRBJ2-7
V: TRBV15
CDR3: CATSSPYEQYF

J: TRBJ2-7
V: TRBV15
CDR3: CATSSGTTGSYEQYF

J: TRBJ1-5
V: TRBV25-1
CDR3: CVSSEYGGFQHF

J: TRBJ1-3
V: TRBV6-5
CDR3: CATVRTGYSGNTIYF